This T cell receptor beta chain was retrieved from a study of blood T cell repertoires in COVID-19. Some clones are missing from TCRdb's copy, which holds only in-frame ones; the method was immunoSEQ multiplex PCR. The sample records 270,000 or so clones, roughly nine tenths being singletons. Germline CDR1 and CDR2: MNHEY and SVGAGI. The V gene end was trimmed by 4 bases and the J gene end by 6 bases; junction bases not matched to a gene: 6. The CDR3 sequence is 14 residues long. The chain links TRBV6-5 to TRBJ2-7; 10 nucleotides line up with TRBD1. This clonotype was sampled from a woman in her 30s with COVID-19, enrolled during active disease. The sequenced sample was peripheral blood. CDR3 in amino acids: CASSFRQGASEQYF. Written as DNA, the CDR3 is TGTGCCAGCAGTTTCAGACAGGGGGCGTCCGAGCAGTACTTC.